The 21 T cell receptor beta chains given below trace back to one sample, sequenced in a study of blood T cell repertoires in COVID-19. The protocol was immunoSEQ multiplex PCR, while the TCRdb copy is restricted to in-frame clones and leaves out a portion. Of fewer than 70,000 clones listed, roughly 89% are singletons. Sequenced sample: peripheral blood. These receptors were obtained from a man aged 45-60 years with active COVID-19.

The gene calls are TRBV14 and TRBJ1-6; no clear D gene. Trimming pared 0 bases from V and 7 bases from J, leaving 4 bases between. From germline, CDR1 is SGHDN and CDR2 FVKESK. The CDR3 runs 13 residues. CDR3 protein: CASSQDRNSPLHF. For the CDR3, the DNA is TGTGCCAGCAGCCAAGATCGGAATTCACCCCTCCACTTT.

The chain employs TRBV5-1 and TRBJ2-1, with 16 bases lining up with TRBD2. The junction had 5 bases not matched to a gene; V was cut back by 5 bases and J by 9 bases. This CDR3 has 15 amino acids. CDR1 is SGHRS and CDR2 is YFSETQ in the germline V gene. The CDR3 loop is CASRGLAGGPGEQFF. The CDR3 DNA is TGCGCCAGCAGGGGACTAGCGGGGGGGCCCGGTGAGCAGTTCTTC.

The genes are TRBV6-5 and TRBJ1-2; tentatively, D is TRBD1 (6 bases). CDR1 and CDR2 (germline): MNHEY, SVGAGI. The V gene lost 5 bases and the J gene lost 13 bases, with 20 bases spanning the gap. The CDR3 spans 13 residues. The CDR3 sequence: CASSTPGTPVRTF. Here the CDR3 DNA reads TGTGCCAGCAGTACCCCCGGGACACCGGTTCGCACCTTC.

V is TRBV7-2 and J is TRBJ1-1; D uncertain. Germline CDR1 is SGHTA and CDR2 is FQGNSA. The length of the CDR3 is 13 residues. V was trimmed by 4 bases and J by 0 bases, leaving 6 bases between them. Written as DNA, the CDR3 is TGTGCCAGCAGCTATCACTTGAACACTGAAGCTTTCTTT. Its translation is CASSYHLNTEAFF.

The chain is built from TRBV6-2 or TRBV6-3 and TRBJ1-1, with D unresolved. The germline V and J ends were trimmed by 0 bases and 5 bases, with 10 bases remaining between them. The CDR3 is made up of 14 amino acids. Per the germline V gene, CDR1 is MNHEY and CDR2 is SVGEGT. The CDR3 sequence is CASSYSAGLTEAFF. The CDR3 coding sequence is TGTGCCAGCAGTTACTCGGCCGGGTTAACTGAAGCTTTCTTT.

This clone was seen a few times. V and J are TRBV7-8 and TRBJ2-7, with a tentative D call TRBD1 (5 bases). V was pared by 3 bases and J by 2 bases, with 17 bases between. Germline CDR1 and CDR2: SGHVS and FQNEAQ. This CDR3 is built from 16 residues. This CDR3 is CASSFRGGAQTYEQYF. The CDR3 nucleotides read TGTGCCAGCAGCTTTAGGGGCGGAGCCCAAACCTACGAGCAGTACTTC.

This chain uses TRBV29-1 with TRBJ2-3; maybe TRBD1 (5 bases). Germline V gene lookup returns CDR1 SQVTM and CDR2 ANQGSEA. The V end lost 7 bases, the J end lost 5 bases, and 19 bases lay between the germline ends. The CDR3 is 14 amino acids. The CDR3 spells CSARRTRPGDTQYF. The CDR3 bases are TGCAGCGCCAGACGGACACGCCCTGGAGATACGCAGTATTTT.

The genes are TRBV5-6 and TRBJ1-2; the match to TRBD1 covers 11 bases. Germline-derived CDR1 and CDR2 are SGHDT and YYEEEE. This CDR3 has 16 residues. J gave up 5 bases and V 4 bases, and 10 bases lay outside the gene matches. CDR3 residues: CASSPTGQGDVYGYTF. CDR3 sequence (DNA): TGTGCCAGCAGCCCAACGGGACAGGGGGATGTTTATGGCTACACCTTC.

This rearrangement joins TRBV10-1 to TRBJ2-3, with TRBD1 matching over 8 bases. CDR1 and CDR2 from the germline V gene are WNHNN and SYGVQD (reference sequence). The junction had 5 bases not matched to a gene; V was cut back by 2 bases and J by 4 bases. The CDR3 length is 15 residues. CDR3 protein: CASSERTGGSDTQYF. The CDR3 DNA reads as TGCGCCAGCAGTGAGCGTACAGGGGGATCAGATACGCAGTATTTT.

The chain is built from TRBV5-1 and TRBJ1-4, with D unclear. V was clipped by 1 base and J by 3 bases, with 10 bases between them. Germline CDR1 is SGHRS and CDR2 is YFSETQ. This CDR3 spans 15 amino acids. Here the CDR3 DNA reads TGCGCCAGCAGCTTGACTAGGGCCGCTAATGAAAAACTGTTTTTT. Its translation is CASSLTRAANEKLFF.

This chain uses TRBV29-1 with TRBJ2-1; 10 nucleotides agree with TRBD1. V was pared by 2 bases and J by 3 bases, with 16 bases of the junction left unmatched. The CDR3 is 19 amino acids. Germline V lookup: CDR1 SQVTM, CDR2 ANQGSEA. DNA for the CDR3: TGCAGCGTTGAACCCCCCCGGGACAGGGGTTCATGGTTCTACAATGAGCAGTTCTTC. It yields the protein CSVEPPRDRGSWFYNEQFF.

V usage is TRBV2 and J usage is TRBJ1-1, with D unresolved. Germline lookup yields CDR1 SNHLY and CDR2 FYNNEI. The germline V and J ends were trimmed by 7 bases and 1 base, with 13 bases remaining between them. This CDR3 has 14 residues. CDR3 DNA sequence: TGTGCCAGCACCTCTAGGAGGCCGAACACTGAAGCTTTCTTT. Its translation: CASTSRRPNTEAFF.

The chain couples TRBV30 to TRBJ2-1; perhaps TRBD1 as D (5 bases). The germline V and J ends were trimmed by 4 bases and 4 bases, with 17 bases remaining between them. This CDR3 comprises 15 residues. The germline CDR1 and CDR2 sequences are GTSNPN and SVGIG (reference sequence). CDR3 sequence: CAWNPGPILYNEQFF. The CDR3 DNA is TGTGCCTGGAACCCAGGGCCGATCCTTTACAATGAGCAGTTCTTC.

CDR3 residues: CASSGTSRLKQYF. The CDR3 region has the DNA TGTGCCAGCAGCGGGACTAGCCGCCTCAAGCAGTACTTC. The gene calls are TRBV6-2 or TRBV6-3 and TRBJ2-7, with TRBD2 matching 9 bases. The junction had 8 bases not matched to a gene; V was cut back by 6 bases and J by 8 bases. The CDR3 extends over 13 amino acids. Germline-derived CDR1 and CDR2 are MNHEY and SVGEGT.

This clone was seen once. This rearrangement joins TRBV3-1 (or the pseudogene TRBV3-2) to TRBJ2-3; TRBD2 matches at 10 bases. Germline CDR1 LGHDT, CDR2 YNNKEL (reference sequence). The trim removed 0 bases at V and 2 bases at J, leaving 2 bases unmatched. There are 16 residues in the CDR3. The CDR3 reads CASSQDSGGTTDTQYF. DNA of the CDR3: TGTGCCAGCAGCCAAGATAGCGGGGGGACCACAGATACGCAGTATTTT.

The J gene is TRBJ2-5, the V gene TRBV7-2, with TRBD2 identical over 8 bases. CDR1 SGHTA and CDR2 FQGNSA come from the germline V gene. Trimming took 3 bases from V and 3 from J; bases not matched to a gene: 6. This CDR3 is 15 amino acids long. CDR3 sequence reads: CASSFNAGGEETQYF. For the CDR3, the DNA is TGTGCCAGCAGCTTTAATGCGGGGGGCGAAGAGACCCAGTACTTC.

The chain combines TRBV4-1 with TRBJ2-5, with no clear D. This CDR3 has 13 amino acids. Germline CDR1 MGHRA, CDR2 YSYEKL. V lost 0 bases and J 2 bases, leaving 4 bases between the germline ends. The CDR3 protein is CASSQDPQETQYF. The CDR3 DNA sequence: TGCGCCAGCAGCCAAGACCCTCAAGAGACCCAGTACTTC.

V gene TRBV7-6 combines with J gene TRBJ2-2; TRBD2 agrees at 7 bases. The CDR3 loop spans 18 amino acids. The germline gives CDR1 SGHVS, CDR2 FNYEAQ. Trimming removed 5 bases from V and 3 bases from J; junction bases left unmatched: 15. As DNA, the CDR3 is TGTGCCAGCAGCCCGATTCCCGCGGATAGCGGGTACACCGGGGAGCTGTTTTTT. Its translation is CASSPIPADSGYTGELFF.

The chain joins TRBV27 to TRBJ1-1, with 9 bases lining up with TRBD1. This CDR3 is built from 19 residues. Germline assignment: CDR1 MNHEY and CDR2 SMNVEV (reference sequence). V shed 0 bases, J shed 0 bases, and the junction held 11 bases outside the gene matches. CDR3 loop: CASSLSTGQGIALNTEAFF. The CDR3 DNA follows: TGTGCCAGCAGTTTATCTACTGGACAGGGGATAGCTCTGAACACTGAAGCTTTCTTT.

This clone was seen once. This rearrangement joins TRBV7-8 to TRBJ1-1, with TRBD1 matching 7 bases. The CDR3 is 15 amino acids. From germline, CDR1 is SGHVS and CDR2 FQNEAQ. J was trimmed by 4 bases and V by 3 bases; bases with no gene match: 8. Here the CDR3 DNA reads TGTGCCAGCAGCTTTTACAGGGGAGAGGGCACTGAAGCTTTCTTT. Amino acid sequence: CASSFYRGEGTEAFF.

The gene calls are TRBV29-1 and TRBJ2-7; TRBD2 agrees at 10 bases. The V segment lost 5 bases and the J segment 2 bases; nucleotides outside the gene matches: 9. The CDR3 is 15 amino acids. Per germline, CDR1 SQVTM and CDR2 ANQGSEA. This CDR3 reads CSVIRGTSETYEQYF. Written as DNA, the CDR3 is TGCAGCGTTATTCGAGGGACTAGCGAGACCTACGAGCAGTACTTC.